This entry is about one T cell receptor beta chain. Sequenced by immunoSEQ multiplex PCR; TCRdb stores in-frame clones only, minus some. Among some 370,000 clones listed, around 83% were seen once. This entry is derived from a study of blood T cell repertoires in COVID-19. This receptor was obtained from a woman between 45 and 65 years old who had recovered from COVID-19. Sequenced input: PBMCs or T cells enriched from blood (not recorded which).

In DNA form, the CDR3 reads TGTGCCAGCAGCGAGGCCCACATTCGGGGGAACACTGAAGCTTTCTTT. Its protein product is CASSEAHIRGNTEAFF. V usage is TRBV9 and J usage is TRBJ1-1; D gene ambiguous. CDR1 SGDLS and CDR2 YYNGEE come from the germline V gene. The CDR3 contains 16 residues. The germline V and J ends were trimmed by 3 bases and 1 base, with 16 bases remaining between them.